These 27 T cell receptor beta chains share one sample of origin, sequenced in a study of cytomegalovirus exposure and HLA in healthy donors. It was with 60 Vbeta and 13 Jbeta primers that the PCR ran. Generated by immunoSEQ multiplex PCR, the TCRdb table keeps only in-frame clones and is missing some. This listing includes some 120,000 clones. Sequencing was done on a sample of PBMCs. These receptors came from a man younger than 30 in good health and CMV-seronegative.

The CDR3 DNA reads as TGTGCCAGCAGCCCGGGACAGGGGGCGGACGAGCAGTACTTC. Translation: CASSPGQGADEQYF. This chain links TRBV5-6 with TRBJ2-7; 12 bases agree with TRBD1. V was pared by 4 bases and J by 5 bases, with 4 bases of the junction left unmatched. CDR3 length: 14 amino acids. Germline loops: CDR1 SGHDT, CDR2 YYEEEE.

The chain recombines TRBV4-1 with TRBJ2-5; D is undetermined. There are 12 residues in the CDR3. The V end was cut by 5 bases, the J end by 4 bases, with 8 bases between. Germline-derived CDR1 and CDR2 are MGHRA and YSYEKL. The CDR3 spells CASSIDTETQYF. CDR3 in DNA: TGCGCCAGCAGCATCGACACAGAGACCCAGTACTTC.

The chain is built from TRBV11-2 and TRBJ2-7; 10 bases are a match to TRBD2. This CDR3 is built from 15 residues. J was trimmed by 0 bases and V by 3 bases; bases with no gene match: 2. Germline CDR1 is SGHAT and CDR2 is FQNNGV. CDR3 protein: CASSFGLADSYEQYF. As DNA, the CDR3 is TGTGCCAGCAGCTTCGGACTAGCGGACTCCTACGAGCAGTACTTC. The full variable domain, with the rest looked up from reference TRBV11-2 and TRBJ2-7, is EAGVAQSPRYKIIEKRQSVAFWCNPISGHATLYWYQQILGQGPKLLIQFQNNGVVDDSQLPKDRFSAERLKGVDSTLKIQPAKLEDSAVYLCASSFGLADSYEQYFGPGTRLTVT.

CDR3 loop: CASSLGLAGHYEQYF. The CDR3 DNA reads TGCGCCAGCAGCTTAGGACTAGCGGGGCACTACGAGCAGTACTTC. The genes are TRBV5-1 and TRBJ2-7; 12 bases are shared with TRBD2. The germline CDR1 and CDR2 sequences are SGHRS and YFSETQ. The CDR3 runs to 15 residues. Trimming cost V 2 bases and J 3 bases; bases outside gene matches: 3.

The CDR3 DNA sequence: TGTGCCAGCAGTTGGCGTCGGGAAACCGGGGAGCTGTTTTTT. Its protein product is CASSWRRETGELFF. This chain links TRBV28 with TRBJ2-2; D may be TRBD2 (5 bases). V was trimmed by 4 bases and J by 5 bases, leaving 11 bases between them. This CDR3 spans 14 amino acids. Germline-derived CDR1 and CDR2 are MDHEN and SYDVKM.

Here the CDR3 DNA reads TGTGCCAGCAGCTTAACGAGATCTGGCGGGGGGGGAAGCAATGAGCAGTTCTTC. Amino acids: CASSLTRSGGGGSNEQFF. The chain carries TRBV7-3 and TRBJ2-1; 9 nucleotides align to TRBD2. The CDR3 is 18 residues long. The V and J ends lost 0 bases and 6 bases, in that order; junction bases with no gene match: 12. Germline V lookup: CDR1 SGHTA, CDR2 FQGTGA.

The chain couples TRBV11-1 to TRBJ1-6, with TRBD1 as a possible D gene (6 bases). The CDR3 runs 15 residues. V lost 5 bases and J 7 bases, leaving 15 bases between the germline ends. Germline V CDR1 and CDR2: SGHAT, FQDESV (reference sequence). CDR3 DNA sequence: TGTGCCAGCAGCCGAACCAGGGGATCCAATTCACCCCTCCACTTT. Its protein product is CASSRTRGSNSPLHF.

The chain combines TRBV15 with TRBJ2-7; 12 nucleotides match TRBD2. Germline CDR1 reads LNHNV; CDR2 reads YYDKDF (reference sequence). The CDR3 has 16 amino acids. J was trimmed by 2 bases and V by 8 bases; bases with no gene match: 10. The CDR3 region has the DNA TGTGCCACCGGAAAGAGCCTAGCGGGAGGGCCCTACGAGCAGTACTTC. Its translation: CATGKSLAGGPYEQYF.

CDR3 loop: CASSSVSRGETQYF. The CDR3 nucleotides read TGTGCCAGCAGCTCCGTGTCCAGGGGTGAGACCCAGTACTTC. The V and J genes are TRBV7-8 and TRBJ2-5, with TRBD1 as a possible D gene (6 bases). The CDR3 consists of 14 residues. The germline V and J ends were trimmed by 4 bases and 5 bases, with 14 bases remaining between them. In germline, CDR1 is SGHVS, CDR2 FQNEAQ.

The V and J genes are TRBV30 and TRBJ2-7, with 7 bases matching TRBD1. After removal of 2 bases from V and 7 bases from J, the junction contained 5 bases not matched to a gene. In germline, CDR1 is GTSNPN, CDR2 SVGIG (reference sequence). The CDR3 is 12 residues long. CDR3 amino acids: CAWSKGAREQYF. The CDR3 coding sequence is TGTGCCTGGAGTAAGGGGGCGCGGGAGCAGTACTTC.

This chain connects TRBV19 to TRBJ2-3; 7 bases fit TRBD2. V was pared by 6 bases and J by 2 bases, with 8 bases of the junction left unmatched. CDR1 and CDR2 from the germline V gene are LNHDA and SQIVND (reference sequence). There are 15 residues in the CDR3. In DNA form, the CDR3 reads TGTGCCAGTAGCATCATAGCGGGTTACACAGATACGCAGTATTTT. This encodes CASSIIAGYTDTQYF.

The chain links TRBV5-5 to TRBJ1-2, with D possibly matching TRBD1 (6 bases). Germline-derived CDR1 and CDR2 are SGHKS and YYEKEE (reference sequence). V lost 2 bases to trimming and J lost 12 bases, with 14 bases between them. This CDR3 comprises 12 residues. CDR3: CASSLSSTGDTF. The CDR3 DNA reads as TGTGCCAGCAGCTTAAGCTCGACAGGCGACACCTTC.

The chain joins TRBV15 to TRBJ1-5; possibly TRBD1 for D (6 bases). The CDR3 has 13 amino acids. V lost 8 bases and J lost 0, with 8 bases in between. Germline CDR1 reads LNHNV; CDR2 reads YYDKDF (reference sequence). CDR3 residues: CATSGDSNQPQHF. The CDR3 DNA reads TGTGCCACCTCAGGGGATAGCAATCAGCCCCAGCATTTT.

The chain is built from TRBV2 and TRBJ2-7; 10 positions agree with TRBD2. Per the germline V gene, CDR1 is SNHLY and CDR2 is FYNNEI. Losses at the gene ends were 8 bases for V and 4 bases for J; bases not matched to a gene: 11. CDR3 length equals 15 residues. The CDR3 region is CASRGTSGEVYEQYF. In DNA form, the CDR3 reads TGTGCCAGCCGTGGCACTAGCGGGGAAGTATACGAGCAGTACTTC.

This chain links TRBV5-4 with TRBJ2-3, with 8 bases identical to TRBD2. Trimming at V came to 5 bases and at J to 4 bases, leaving 9 bases not matched to a gene. CDR1 is SGHNT and CDR2 is YYREEE in the germline V gene (reference sequence). The CDR3 has 15 residues. The CDR3 is CASRGGLAIPDTQYF. The CDR3 nucleotides read TGTGCCAGCAGAGGAGGACTAGCAATTCCAGATACGCAGTATTTT.

This chain connects TRBV10-3 to TRBJ1-6, with no clear D. This CDR3 is 13 amino acids long. CDR1 ENHRY and CDR2 SYGVKD come from the germline V gene. The V and J ends lost 2 bases and 12 bases respectively, with 11 bases between them. For the CDR3, the DNA is TGTGCCATCAGTGAGCGACCCGAGGGACCCCTCCACTTT. It yields the protein CAISERPEGPLHF.

V gene TRBV6-5 combines with J gene TRBJ1-1; D is undetermined. Looked up from germline, CDR1 is MNHEY and CDR2 is SVGAGI. This CDR3 is built from 11 residues. V lost 4 bases to trimming and J lost 7 bases, with 7 bases between them. DNA of the CDR3: TGTGCCAGCAGTTCGTGGAGTGAAGCTTTCTTT. Its protein product is CASSSWSEAFF.

The chain is built from TRBV5-1 and TRBJ1-5, with D possibly matching TRBD1 (6 bases). The CDR3 runs 15 residues. In germline, CDR1 is SGHRS, CDR2 YFSETQ. With 1 base removed from V and 3 bases from J, the gap between germline ends came to 11 bases. CDR3 DNA: TGCGCCAGCAGCTTGATGGGGGCGGTCAATCAGCCCCAGCATTTT. It yields the protein CASSLMGAVNQPQHF.

V and J are TRBV27 and TRBJ1-6; D call uncertain. The CDR3 is 14 amino acids. Germline assignment: CDR1 MNHEY and CDR2 SMNVEV (reference sequence). V shed 7 bases and J shed 1 base, with 8 bases lying between them. CDR3 coding DNA: TGTGCCAGCAAGGAGGAATCCTATAATTCACCCCTCCACTTT. Protein sequence: CASKEESYNSPLHF.

V gene TRBV4-1 combines with J gene TRBJ1-3, with 9 bases that match TRBD1. V lost 0 bases to trimming and J lost 4 bases; unmatched junction nucleotides: 7. Per germline, CDR1 MGHRA and CDR2 YSYEKL. The CDR3 covers 17 residues. Written as DNA, the CDR3 is TGCGCCAGCAGCCAAGATTTCGGACAGGGGCTAGGAAACACCATATATTTT. This encodes CASSQDFGQGLGNTIYF.

V usage is TRBV28 and J usage is TRBJ1-5; D is unresolved. The CDR3 loop spans 15 amino acids. V lost 6 bases to trimming and J lost 0 bases, with 12 bases between them. Per the germline V gene, CDR1 is MDHEN and CDR2 is SYDVKM. This CDR3 reads CASSPLGDSNQPQHF. In DNA form, the CDR3 reads TGTGCCAGCAGCCCGCTAGGAGATAGCAATCAGCCCCAGCATTTT.

This sequence joins TRBV7-3 and TRBJ2-7, with D maybe TRBD1 (6 bases). This CDR3 spans 16 amino acids. The germline V and J ends were trimmed by 5 bases and 4 bases, with 21 bases remaining between them. Germline CDR1 SGHTA, CDR2 FQGTGA. This chain's CDR3 is CASSPPGDRPSYEQYF. CDR3 DNA sequence: TGTGCCAGCAGCCCCCCAGGGGACCGCCCCAGTTACGAGCAGTACTTC.

The chain uses TRBV5-5 and TRBJ1-5, with D unresolved. Germline loops: CDR1 SGHKS, CDR2 YYEKEE (reference sequence). The CDR3 has 15 amino acids. V lost 0 bases and J lost 11, with 18 bases in between. CDR3 sequence (DNA): TGTGCCAGCAGCTTGGTCCCGATGGAGGAATCAGCCCAGCATTTT. Amino acids: CASSLVPMEESAQHF.

V and J are TRBV18 and TRBJ2-7; 7 bases align to TRBD1. CDR1 is KGHSH, CDR2 LQKENI, per germline. V gave up 2 bases and J gave up 3 bases; unmatched junction bases: 4. This CDR3 is built from 14 residues. This CDR3 reads CASSPWTGDYEQYF. CDR3 DNA: TGTGCCAGCTCACCATGGACAGGAGACTACGAGCAGTACTTC.

V is TRBV5-1 and J is TRBJ1-5, with a weak D call TRBD1 (5 bases). CDR1 and CDR2 from the germline V gene are SGHRS and YFSETQ. V lost 0 bases and J lost 2, with 9 bases in between. This CDR3 is 15 amino acids long. CDR3 sequence: CASSLDPGGNQPQHF. In DNA form, the CDR3 reads TGCGCCAGCAGCTTGGACCCGGGGGGCAATCAGCCCCAGCATTTT.

The rearrangement joins TRBV9 to TRBJ2-7, with 7 positions matching TRBD2. After removal of 1 base from V and 0 bases from J, the junction contained 10 bases not matched to a gene. There are 17 residues in the CDR3. The V gene's germline CDR1 is SGDLS and CDR2 YYNGEE. The CDR3 is CASSVSPSGPSSYEQYF. Here the CDR3 DNA reads TGTGCCAGCAGCGTAAGCCCTAGCGGACCTAGCTCCTACGAGCAGTACTTC.

This chain connects TRBV7-2 to TRBJ1-6; 7 positions match TRBD1. Losses at the gene ends were 4 bases for V and 7 bases for J; bases not matched to a gene: 7. Looked up from germline, CDR1 is SGHTA and CDR2 is FQGNSA. The CDR3 has 15 amino acids. This CDR3 is CASSSSQGGNSPLHF. In DNA form, the CDR3 reads TGTGCCAGCAGCTCCAGCCAGGGGGGAAATTCACCCCTCCACTTT.